Shown below are 28 T cell receptor beta chains from a single sample sequenced in a study of CD8+CD57+ T cells in acquired aplastic anemia. Genomic DNA, serving as template, underwent TCR beta VDJ and CDR3 profiling. Each CDR3 protein gets one entry after TCRdb re-called the reads with MiXCR. The sample consists of around 200,000 distinct CDR3 sequences, approximately 49% of them appearing once. Sequenced material: sorted CD4+, CD8+, or CD8+CD57+ T cells (not recorded which) from PBMCs. Receptor source: a human donor in good health, serving as a control.

This clonotype appeared many times. The V call is TRBV6-4, the J call TRBJ2-7; possibly TRBD1 for D (6 bases). The germline gives CDR1 MRHNA, CDR2 SNTAGT. Trimming took 0 bases from V and 5 from J, leaving 17 bases between them. The CDR3 is 16 residues long. In nucleotides, the CDR3 is TGTGCCAGCAGTGACTCGAGGGGGACGGTCGGCGACGAGCAGTACTTC. Amino acid sequence: CASSDSRGTVGDEQYF.

This chain connects TRBV28 to TRBJ1-5; D is unclear. V was shortened by 3 bases and J by 4 bases, with 13 bases between the two germline ends. The CDR3 has 15 residues. Germline CDR1 MDHEN, CDR2 SYDVKM. CDR3 DNA sequence: TGTGCCAGCAGTTTTTTCCCTAGTTTGAATCAGCCCCAGCATTTT. Protein sequence: CASSFFPSLNQPQHF.

This rearrangement joins TRBV29-1 to TRBJ1-2; TRBD1 aligns across 8 bases. Looked up from germline, CDR1 is SQVTM and CDR2 is ANQGSEA. The CDR3 length is 13 residues. The junction had 7 bases not matched to a gene; V was cut back by 7 bases and J by 3 bases. The CDR3 nucleotides read TGCAGCGATCGGACAGGGAGTCACTATGGCTACACCTTC. Amino acids: CSDRTGSHYGYTF.

This clonotype has more than one count but fewer than ten. V usage is TRBV6-1 and J usage is TRBJ1-6; no clear D gene. Per germline, CDR1 MNHNS and CDR2 SASEGT. The CDR3 runs to 12 residues. V was shortened by 4 bases and J by 10 bases, with 8 bases between the two germline ends. The CDR3 loop reads CASSVEGSPLHF. CDR3 DNA: TGTGCCAGCAGTGTAGAGGGATCACCCCTCCACTTT.

This chain uses TRBV7-9 with TRBJ2-7; TRBD1 aligns across 7 bases. In germline, CDR1 is SEHNR, CDR2 FQNEAQ (reference sequence). The CDR3 spans 13 residues. V was pared by 0 bases and J by 6 bases, with 2 bases of the junction left unmatched. The CDR3 here is CASSLATGVEQYF. As DNA, the CDR3 is TGTGCCAGCAGCTTAGCCACAGGGGTCGAGCAGTACTTC.

In its sample, this clonotype was seen many times. The V gene is TRBV7-3, the J gene TRBJ2-3, with 11 bases that match TRBD2. The CDR3 contains 16 residues. V lost 1 base, J lost 1 base, and 1 base stayed unmatched. Looked up from germline, CDR1 is SGHTA and CDR2 is FQGTGA. In nucleotides, the CDR3 is TGTGCCAGCAGCTTAAGGGGACTAGCGGGCACAGATACGCAGTATTTT. Translating gives CASSLRGLAGTDTQYF.

This clonotype was seen at least ten times. The rearrangement joins TRBV12-3 or TRBV12-4 to TRBJ2-7; no clear D. V lost 5 bases to trimming and J lost 10 bases, with 15 bases between them. The CDR3 has 12 residues. The CDR3 loop is CASSLMWYGQYF. The CDR3 DNA reads TGTGCCAGCAGTCTCATGTGGTATGGTCAGTACTTC.

The chain couples TRBV2 to TRBJ2-7; weak D call: TRBD1 (6 bases). The V gene lost 10 bases and the J gene lost 2 bases, with 12 bases spanning the gap. Germline CDR1 is SNHLY and CDR2 is FYNNEI. CDR3 length: 12 amino acids. This chain's CDR3 is CATTGPTYEQYF. CDR3 bases: TGTGCCACGACAGGTCCTACCTACGAGCAGTACTTC.

CDR3: CASSEGDRGYTF. CDR3 coding DNA: TGTGCCAGCAGTGAAGGGGACAGGGGCTACACCTTC. V is TRBV25-1 and J is TRBJ1-2; 8 positions match TRBD1. The CDR3 covers 12 residues. Germline CDR1 reads MGHDK; CDR2 reads SYGVNS. V shed 2 bases and J 8 bases; nucleotides not matched to a gene: 1.

This clonotype was recorded at least ten times. At one boundary the junction diverges from the germline segment, which might be a read error. The chain carries TRBV6-4 and TRBJ1-6; 7 bases fit TRBD1. The CDR3 totals 15 residues. Per the germline V gene, CDR1 is MRHNA and CDR2 is SNTAGT. The CDR3: CASSSRGQRDSPLHF. CDR3 sequence (DNA): TGTGCCAGCAGTTCTAGGGGGCAGCGGGATTCCCCCCTCCACTTT.

The chain recombines TRBV3-1 with TRBJ1-3; the D gene is possibly TRBD1 (5 bases). Trimming shortened V by 4 bases and J by 1 base, and 17 bases separated the two germline ends. This CDR3 has 17 amino acids. The V gene's germline CDR1 is LGHDT and CDR2 YNNKEL (reference sequence). CDR3 region: CASSPWTISVSGNTIYF. Here the CDR3 DNA reads TGTGCCAGCAGCCCCTGGACAATTTCGGTATCTGGAAACACCATATATTTT.

The V and J genes are TRBV20-1 and TRBJ2-7; 10 positions match TRBD1. V trimming: 2 bases; J trimming: 5 bases; junction bases outside the gene matches: 3. Germline CDR1 is DFQATT and CDR2 is SNEGSKA (reference sequence). This CDR3 has 13 amino acids. DNA for the CDR3: TGCAGTGCTAGATTGACAGGGGGCCACGAGCAGTACTTC. It specifies CSARLTGGHEQYF.

The V call is TRBV20-1, the J call TRBJ1-6; maybe TRBD1 (6 bases). The germline V and J ends were trimmed by 0 bases and 7 bases, with 16 bases remaining between them. The V gene's germline CDR1 is DFQATT and CDR2 SNEGSKA (reference sequence). There are 16 residues in the CDR3. The CDR3 sequence: CSARDEGSRGNSPLHF. The CDR3 DNA is TGCAGTGCTAGAGATGAGGGGAGCAGGGGCAATTCACCCCTCCACTTT.

This clonotype occurred many times. The chain joins TRBV24-1 to TRBJ1-2; no clear D. The CDR3 has 12 residues. Germline V gene data show CDR1 as KGHDR and CDR2 as SFDVKD. V lost 7 bases, J lost 4 bases, and 9 bases lay in between. The CDR3 nucleotides are TGTGCCACCAGCCTTGAAGGCTATGGCTACACCTTC. Amino acid sequence: CATSLEGYGYTF.

This clonotype was recorded many times. The chain combines TRBV9 with TRBJ2-2; 7 positions match TRBD1. The CDR3 is 15 amino acids. With V trimmed by 3 bases and J by 6 bases, 8 bases remained unmatched. Germline loops: CDR1 SGDLS, CDR2 YYNGEE. The CDR3 sequence: CASSDHRGMAGELFF. CDR3 DNA: TGTGCCAGCAGCGACCACAGGGGTATGGCCGGGGAGCTGTTTTTT. Based on the CDR3 plus reference TRBV9 and TRBJ2-2, the full variable domain is DSGVTQTPKHLITATGQRVTLRCSPRSGDLSVYWYQQSLDQGLQFLIQYYNGEERAKGNILERFSAQQFPDLHSELNLSSLELGDSALYFCASSDHRGMAGELFFGEGSRLTVL.

V gene TRBV7-9 combines with J gene TRBJ1-1; maybe TRBD1 (5 bases). Per the germline V gene, CDR1 is SEHNR and CDR2 is FQNEAQ (reference sequence). This CDR3 is built from 14 residues. V lost 4 bases, J lost 5 bases, and 14 bases lay in between. The CDR3 is CASSYRLEGTEAFF. The CDR3 nucleotides are TGTGCCAGCAGCTATCGACTGGAGGGGACTGAAGCTTTCTTT.

The chain links TRBV7-2 to TRBJ2-7; 10 nucleotides align to TRBD1. The junction had 3 bases not matched to a gene; V was cut back by 5 bases and J by 2 bases. The V gene's germline CDR1 is SGHTA and CDR2 FQGNSA. The CDR3 is 14 amino acids. The CDR3 region is CASSRDRGAYEQYF. CDR3 nucleotide sequence: TGTGCCAGCAGCCGGGACAGGGGTGCCTACGAGCAGTACTTC.

This chain links TRBV20-1 with TRBJ2-7; D gene uncertain. In germline, CDR1 is DFQATT, CDR2 SNEGSKA (reference sequence). Trimming pared 0 bases from V and 0 bases from J, leaving 6 bases between. This CDR3 spans 13 amino acids. The CDR3 region is CSARDPNSYEQYF. The CDR3 nucleotides are TGCAGTGCTAGAGATCCCAACTCCTACGAGCAGTACTTC.

This clonotype was counted between two and nine times. A much more abundant neighbour one base away suggests this may be a read error. This sequence joins TRBV12-3 or TRBV12-4 and TRBJ1-2; D not resolved. The CDR3 covers 13 residues. The CDR3 sequence: CGSRSGGNYGYTF. CDR3 coding DNA: TGTGGCAGCAGGAGTGGAGGAAACTATGGCTACACCTTC.

The genes are TRBV20-1 and TRBJ2-1; D might be TRBD1 or TRBD2, each matching 6 bases. The CDR3 runs to 12 residues. Per germline, CDR1 DFQATT and CDR2 SNEGSKA (reference sequence). The V and J ends lost 6 bases and 6 bases respectively, with 12 bases between them. DNA for the CDR3: TGCAGTGCCGAGGGGGGCCGCAATGAGCAGTTCTTC. Translated, it gives CSAEGGRNEQFF.

This clonotype was found many times. The gene calls are TRBV5-1 and TRBJ2-7, with TRBD1 matching over 8 bases. There are 14 residues in the CDR3. Germline V gene data show CDR1 as SGHRS and CDR2 as YFSETQ. V lost 4 bases to trimming and J lost 5 bases; unmatched junction nucleotides: 8. The CDR3 sequence: CASSVQTGVDEQYF. As DNA, the CDR3 is TGCGCCAGCAGCGTCCAGACAGGGGTCGACGAGCAGTACTTC.

In this sample, this clonotype turned up many times. The chain joins TRBV11-2 to TRBJ2-7, with D perhaps matching TRBD1 (5 bases). This CDR3 comprises 14 residues. The germline V and J ends were trimmed by 0 bases and 3 bases, with 9 bases remaining between them. The germline CDR1 and CDR2 sequences are SGHAT and FQNNGV. The CDR3 here is CASSLDMTDYEQYF. Written as DNA, the CDR3 is TGTGCCAGCAGCTTAGATATGACAGACTACGAGCAGTACTTC.

The J gene is TRBJ2-3, the V gene TRBV5-1; D ambiguous. The CDR3 extends over 14 amino acids. The V end lost 0 bases, the J end lost 2 bases, and 7 bases lay between the germline ends. The germline CDR1 and CDR2 sequences are SGHRS and YFSETQ. The CDR3 spells CASSLEGITDTQYF. The CDR3, as DNA: TGCGCCAGCAGCTTGGAAGGCATCACAGATACGCAGTATTTT.

This clonotype has at least ten counts. This chain joins TRBV6-2 or TRBV6-3 and TRBJ2-7; 10 bases are a match to TRBD2. The germline CDR1 and CDR2 sequences are MNHEY and SVGEGT. CDR3 length: 17 amino acids. V dropped 6 bases and J dropped 2; count of bases not matched to a gene: 13. The DNA of the CDR3 is TGTGCCAGCAGATACACCGGTAGCGGGGGGCACCCCTACGAGCAGTACTTC. It codes for CASRYTGSGGHPYEQYF.

The CDR3: CASSVGTLDRGGETQYF. The CDR3 DNA reads TGTGCCAGCAGCGTAGGAACCCTCGACCGTGGCGGAGAGACCCAGTACTTC. The chain joins TRBV24-1 to TRBJ2-5; D is unclear. Germline loops: CDR1 KGHDR, CDR2 SFDVKD. The CDR3 is 17 residues long. V gave up 11 bases and J gave up 4 bases, with 28 bases separating them.

This clonotype was picked up a small number of times. The rearrangement uses TRBV12-3 or TRBV12-4 and TRBJ2-7; D unclear. The CDR3 contains 16 residues. V was trimmed by 3 bases and J by 5 bases, leaving 20 bases between them. The CDR3 sequence: CASSFPSGAKGHEQYF. The CDR3, as DNA: TGTGCCAGCAGTTTCCCCTCTGGCGCAAAAGGCCACGAGCAGTACTTC.

The V and J genes are TRBV2 and TRBJ2-7, with 7 nucleotides matching TRBD1. J gave up 2 bases and V 1 base, and 11 bases lay outside the gene matches. The germline V gene has CDR1 SNHLY and CDR2 FYNNEI. The CDR3 extends over 17 amino acids. The CDR3 DNA sequence: TGTGCCAGCAGTGAAGAGGGGGCCGGGACAGTCGCCTACGAGCAGTACTTC. It translates to CASSEEGAGTVAYEQYF.

This clonotype has more than one count but fewer than ten. The V call is TRBV9, the J call TRBJ2-2; TRBD1 is a possible D gene (6 bases). Germline assignment: CDR1 SGDLS and CDR2 YYNGEE. The CDR3 has 15 residues. Deletions cut 3 bases from V and 6 bases from J, with 15 bases between. CDR3 in amino acids: CASSGIQGNAGELFF. For the CDR3, the DNA is TGTGCCAGCAGCGGTATACAGGGTAACGCCGGGGAGCTGTTTTTT.